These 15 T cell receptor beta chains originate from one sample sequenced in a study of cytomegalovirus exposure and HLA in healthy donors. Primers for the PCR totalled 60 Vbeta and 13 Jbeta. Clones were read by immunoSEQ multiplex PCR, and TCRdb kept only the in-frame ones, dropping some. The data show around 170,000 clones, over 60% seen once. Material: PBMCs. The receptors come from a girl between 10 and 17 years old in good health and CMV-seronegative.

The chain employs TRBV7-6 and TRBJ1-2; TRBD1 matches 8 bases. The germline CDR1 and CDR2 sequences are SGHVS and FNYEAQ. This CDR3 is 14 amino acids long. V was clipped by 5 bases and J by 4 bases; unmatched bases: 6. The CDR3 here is CASSNSQGAYGYTF. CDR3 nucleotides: TGTGCCAGCAGCAATTCTCAGGGGGCCTATGGCTACACCTTC.

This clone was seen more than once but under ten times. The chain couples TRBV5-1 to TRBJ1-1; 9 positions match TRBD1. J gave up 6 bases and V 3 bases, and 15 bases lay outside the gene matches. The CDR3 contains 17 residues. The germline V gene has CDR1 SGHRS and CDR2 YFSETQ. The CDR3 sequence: CASSSGTGTGNSAEAFF. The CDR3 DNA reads TGCGCCAGCAGCTCGGGGACCGGGACAGGGAATAGCGCTGAAGCTTTCTTT.

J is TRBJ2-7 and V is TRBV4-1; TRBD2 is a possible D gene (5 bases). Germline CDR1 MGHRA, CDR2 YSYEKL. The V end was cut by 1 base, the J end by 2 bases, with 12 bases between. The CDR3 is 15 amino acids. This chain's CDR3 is CASSQASRGAYEQYF. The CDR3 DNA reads TGCGCCAGCAGCCAAGCCTCCCGGGGAGCCTACGAGCAGTACTTC.

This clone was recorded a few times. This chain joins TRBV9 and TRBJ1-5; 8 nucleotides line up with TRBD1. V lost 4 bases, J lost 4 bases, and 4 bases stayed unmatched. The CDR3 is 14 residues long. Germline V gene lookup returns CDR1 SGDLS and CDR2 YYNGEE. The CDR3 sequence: CASSRDRGNQPQHF. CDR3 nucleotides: TGTGCCAGCAGCCGAGACAGGGGAAATCAGCCCCAGCATTTT.

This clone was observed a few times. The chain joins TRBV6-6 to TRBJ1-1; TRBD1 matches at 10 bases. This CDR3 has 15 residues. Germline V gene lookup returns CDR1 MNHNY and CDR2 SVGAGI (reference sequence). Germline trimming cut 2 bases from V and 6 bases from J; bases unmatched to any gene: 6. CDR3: CASSYVGQGDSEAFF. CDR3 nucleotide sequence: TGTGCCAGCAGTTACGTCGGACAGGGGGACTCTGAAGCTTTCTTT.

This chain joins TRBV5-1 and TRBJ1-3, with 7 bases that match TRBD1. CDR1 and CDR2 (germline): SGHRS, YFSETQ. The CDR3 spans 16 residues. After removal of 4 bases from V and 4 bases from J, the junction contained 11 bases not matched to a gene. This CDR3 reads CASSEATGTAGNTIYF. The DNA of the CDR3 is TGCGCCAGCAGCGAAGCTACCGGGACAGCCGGAAACACCATATATTTT.

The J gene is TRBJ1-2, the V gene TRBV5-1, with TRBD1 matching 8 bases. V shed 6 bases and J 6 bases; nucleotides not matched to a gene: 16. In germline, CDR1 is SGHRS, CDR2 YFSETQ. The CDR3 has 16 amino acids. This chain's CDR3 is CASTYRQGAIPDGYTF. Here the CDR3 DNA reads TGCGCCAGCACTTACCGGCAGGGGGCTATCCCCGATGGCTACACCTTC.

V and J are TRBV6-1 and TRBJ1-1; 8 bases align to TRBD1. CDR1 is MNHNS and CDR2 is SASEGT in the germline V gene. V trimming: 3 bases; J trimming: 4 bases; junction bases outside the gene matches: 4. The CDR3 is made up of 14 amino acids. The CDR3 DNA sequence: TGTGCCAGCAGTGATACCGGGACAGGCACTGAAGCTTTCTTT. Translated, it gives CASSDTGTGTEAFF.

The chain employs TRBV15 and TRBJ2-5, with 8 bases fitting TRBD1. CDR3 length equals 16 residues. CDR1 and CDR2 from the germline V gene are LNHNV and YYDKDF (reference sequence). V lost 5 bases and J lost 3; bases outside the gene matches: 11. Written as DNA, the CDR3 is TGTGCCACCAGCGCCTCCCCCGGGACAGGCGAAGAGACCCAGTACTTC. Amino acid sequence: CATSASPGTGEETQYF.

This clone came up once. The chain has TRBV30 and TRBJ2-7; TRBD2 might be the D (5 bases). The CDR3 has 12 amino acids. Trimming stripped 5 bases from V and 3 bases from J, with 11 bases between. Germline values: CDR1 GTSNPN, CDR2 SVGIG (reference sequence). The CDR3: CAWGSGNYEQYF. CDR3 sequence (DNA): TGTGCCTGGGGATCCGGGAACTACGAGCAGTACTTC.

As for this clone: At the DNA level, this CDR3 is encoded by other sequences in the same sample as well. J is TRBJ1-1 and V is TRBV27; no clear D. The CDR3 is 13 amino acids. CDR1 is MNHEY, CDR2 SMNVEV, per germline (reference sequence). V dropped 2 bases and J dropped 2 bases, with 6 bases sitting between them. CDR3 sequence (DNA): TGTGCCAGCAGTTTAGAGGGTAACACTGAAGCTTTCTTT. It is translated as CASSLEGNTEAFF.

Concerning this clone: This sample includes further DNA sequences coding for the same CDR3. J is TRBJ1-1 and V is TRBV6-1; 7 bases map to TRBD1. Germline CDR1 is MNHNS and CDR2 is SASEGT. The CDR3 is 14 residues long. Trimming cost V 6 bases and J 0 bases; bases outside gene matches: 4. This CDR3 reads CASSLTGMNTEAFF. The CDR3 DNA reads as TGTGCCAGCAGCTTGACAGGGATGAACACTGAAGCTTTCTTT.

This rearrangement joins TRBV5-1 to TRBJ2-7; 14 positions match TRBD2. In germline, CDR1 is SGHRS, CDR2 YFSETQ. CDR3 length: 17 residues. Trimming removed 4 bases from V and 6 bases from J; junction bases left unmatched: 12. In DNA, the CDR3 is TGCGCCAGCAGCCCGGGGGGGACTAGCGGGGGTTCGGGCGAGCAGTACTTC. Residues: CASSPGGTSGGSGEQYF.

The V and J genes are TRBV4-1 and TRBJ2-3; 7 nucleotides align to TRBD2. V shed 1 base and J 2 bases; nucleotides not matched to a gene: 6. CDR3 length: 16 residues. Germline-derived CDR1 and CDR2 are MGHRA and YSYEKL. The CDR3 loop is CASSQGGGPNTDTQYF. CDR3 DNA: TGCGCCAGCAGCCAAGGGGGGGGACCTAACACAGATACGCAGTATTTT.

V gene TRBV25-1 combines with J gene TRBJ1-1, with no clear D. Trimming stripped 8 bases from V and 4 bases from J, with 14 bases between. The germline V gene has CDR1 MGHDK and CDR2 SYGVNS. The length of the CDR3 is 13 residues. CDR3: CASYDLAGTEAFF. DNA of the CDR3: TGTGCCAGCTATGACCTGGCAGGCACTGAAGCTTTCTTT. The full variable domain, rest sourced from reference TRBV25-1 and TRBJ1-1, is EADIYQTPRYLVIGTGKKITLECSQTMGHDKMYWYQQDPGMELHLIHYSYGVNSTEKGDLSSESTVSRIRTEHFPLTLESARPSHTSQYLCASYDLAGTEAFFGQGTRLTVV.